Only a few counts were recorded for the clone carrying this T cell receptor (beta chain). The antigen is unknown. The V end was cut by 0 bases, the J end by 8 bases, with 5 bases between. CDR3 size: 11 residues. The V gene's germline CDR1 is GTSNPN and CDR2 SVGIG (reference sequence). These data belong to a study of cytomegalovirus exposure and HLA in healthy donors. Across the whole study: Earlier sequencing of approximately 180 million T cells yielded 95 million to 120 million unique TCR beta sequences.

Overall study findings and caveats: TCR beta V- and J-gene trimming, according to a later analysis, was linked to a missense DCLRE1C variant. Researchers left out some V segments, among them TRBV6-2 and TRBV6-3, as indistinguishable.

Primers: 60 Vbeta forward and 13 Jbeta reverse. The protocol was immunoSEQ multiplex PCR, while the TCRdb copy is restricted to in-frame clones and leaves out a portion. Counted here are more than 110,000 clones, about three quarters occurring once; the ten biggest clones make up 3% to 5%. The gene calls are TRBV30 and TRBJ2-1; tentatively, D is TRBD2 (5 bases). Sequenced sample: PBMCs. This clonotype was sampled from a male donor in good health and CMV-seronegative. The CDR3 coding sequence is TGTGCCTGGAGTGTACTAGATGAGCAGTTCTTC. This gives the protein CAWSVLDEQFF. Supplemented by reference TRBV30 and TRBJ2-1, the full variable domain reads SQTIHQWPATLVQPVGSPLSLECTVEGTSNPNLYWYRQAAGRGLQLLFYSVGIGQISSEVPQNLSASRPQDRQFILSSKKLLLSDSGFYLCAWSVLDEQFFGPGTRLTVL.